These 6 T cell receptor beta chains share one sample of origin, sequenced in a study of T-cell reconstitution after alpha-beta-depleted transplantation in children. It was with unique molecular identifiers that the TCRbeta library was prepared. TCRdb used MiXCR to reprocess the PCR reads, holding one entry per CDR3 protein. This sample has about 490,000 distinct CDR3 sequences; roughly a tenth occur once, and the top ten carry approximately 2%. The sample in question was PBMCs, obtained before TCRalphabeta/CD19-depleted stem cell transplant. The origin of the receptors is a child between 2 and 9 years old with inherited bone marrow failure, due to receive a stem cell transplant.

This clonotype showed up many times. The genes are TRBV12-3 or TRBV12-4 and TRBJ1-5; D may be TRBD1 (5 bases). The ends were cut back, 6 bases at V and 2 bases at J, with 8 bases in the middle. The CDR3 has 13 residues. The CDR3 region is CASSGQRNQPQHF. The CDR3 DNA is TGTGCCAGCAGCGGACAACGCAATCAGCCCCAGCATTTT.

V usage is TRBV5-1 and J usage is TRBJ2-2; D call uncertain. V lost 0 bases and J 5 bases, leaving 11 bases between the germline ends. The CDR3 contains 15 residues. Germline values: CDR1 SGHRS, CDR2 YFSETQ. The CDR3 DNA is TGCGCCAGCAGCTTGGGGCTGGGTTGGACCGGGGAGCTGTTTTTT. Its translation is CASSLGLGWTGELFF.

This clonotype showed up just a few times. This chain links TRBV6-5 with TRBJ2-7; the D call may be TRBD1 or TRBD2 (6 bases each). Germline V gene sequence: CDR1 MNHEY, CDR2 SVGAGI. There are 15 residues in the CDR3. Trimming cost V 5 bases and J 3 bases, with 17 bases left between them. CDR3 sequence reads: CASSTPGAVGYEQYF. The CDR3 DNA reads TGTGCCAGCAGTACCCCGGGGGCGGTGGGCTACGAGCAGTACTTC.

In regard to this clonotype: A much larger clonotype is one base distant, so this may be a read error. The CDR3 region is CASSSVGANVLSF. The DNA for the CDR3 is TGTGCCAGCAGCTCCGTTGGGGCCAACGTCCTGTCTTTC. This chain joins TRBV11-2 and TRBJ2-6; a possible D gene is TRBD1 (5 bases). CDR1 and CDR2 from the germline V gene are SGHAT and FQNNGV. The CDR3 consists of 13 residues.

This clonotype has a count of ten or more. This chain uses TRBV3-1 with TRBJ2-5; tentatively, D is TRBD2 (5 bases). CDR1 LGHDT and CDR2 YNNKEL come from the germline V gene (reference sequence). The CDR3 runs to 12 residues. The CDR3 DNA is TGTCCTGCTACTAGGATCCAAGAGACCCAGTACTTC. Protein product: CPATRIQETQYF.

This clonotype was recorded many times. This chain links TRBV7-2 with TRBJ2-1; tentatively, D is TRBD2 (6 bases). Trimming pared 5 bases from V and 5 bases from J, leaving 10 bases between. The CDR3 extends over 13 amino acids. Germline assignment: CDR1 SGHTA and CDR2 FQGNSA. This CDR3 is CASSAGLHNEQFF. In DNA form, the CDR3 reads TGTGCCAGCAGCGCCGGACTACACAATGAGCAGTTCTTC.